This T cell receptor beta chain derives from a study of OX40 agonist ivuxolimab in advanced cancers. Whole-study context: One patient with hepatocellular carcinoma and two with cutaneous melanoma, three in all, had partial responses. Study findings and constraints: Expanded clones were, on average, more numerous among CD8+ T cells than CD4+.

Concerning this clone itself: Antigen unknown. Other DNA sequences from this sample encode an identical CDR3 as well.

The germline V gene encodes CDR1 SGHAT and CDR2 FQNNGV. The V end lost 6 bases, the J end lost 5 bases, and 9 bases lay between the germline ends. This CDR3 comprises 12 residues. The data were produced by immunoSEQ multiplex PCR, yet TCRdb's version contains in-frame clones alone and is incomplete. The sample has roughly 87,000 clones; about 90% are singletons. The material was CD4+ or CD8+ T cells sorted from blood, obtained in a trial of the OX40 agonist ivuxolimab. This chain links TRBV11-2 with TRBJ2-3, with no clear D. This receptor was taken from an adult with an advanced solid tumor such as melanoma, head and neck, liver or kidney cancer. The CDR3 region has the DNA TGTGCCAGCAGTTCCTCGGGAGATACGCAGTATTTT. Its translation is CASSSSGDTQYF.